This TCR beta chain was recovered during a study of blood T cells in healthy people across ages. Study conclusions and caveats: Roughly linear declines in TCR beta diversity per million T cells occurred with age.

It was with a sample-barcoded 5' primer and a J-beta primer mix that a second PCR of roughly 6 to 12 cycles was run. Samples each returned at least 3 million CDR3-containing paired-end reads. A single record per CDR3 protein comes from TCRdb applying MiXCR to the 5' RACE reads. The sample lists about 570,000 distinct CDR3 sequences, roughly a quarter occurring once. The authors drew about 9.9 milliliters of peripheral blood from each donor. At least 6 micrograms of total RNA were extracted per sample. Germline values: CDR1 DFQATT, CDR2 SNEGSKA (reference sequence). The CDR3 length is 13 residues. The germline V and J ends were trimmed by 5 bases and 1 base, with 11 bases remaining between them. As regards this clonotype: Its specificity is unknown.

The TCR sequence derives from a woman aged 65 to 85 in good health. The chain recombines TRBV20-1 with TRBJ2-5; D remains ambiguous. The sample was blood. CDR3 protein: CSAPPSTQETQYF. In DNA, the CDR3 is TGCAGTGCTCCACCGTCTACCCAAGAGACCCAGTACTTC.